These 15 T cell receptor beta chains were all obtained from the same sample, sequenced in a study of radiation and T cells in renal cell carcinoma (dated by TCRdb to the early 2020s). Library generation was performed with the immunoSEQ multiplex PCR assay. TCRdb took this table from immuneACCESS and kept in-frame rearrangements with V and J called. Such tables lack part of the clones; where checked against another copy, unresolved V genes explain under half of the gap, and the rest is unexplained. This sample has just under 80,000 clones in its table, and 80% to 90% of those were observed once. Together, the top ten hold about 22% of the sample. The sample's time point label is to be understood as: blood 2 weeks post-SBRT. The treatment or condition label corresponds to: 15 Gy SBRT to primary tumor, nephrectomy 4 weeks later. The sequencing here drew on blood, taken from a patient whose treatment included radiotherapy and nephrectomy. These TCRs come from a woman in her fifties or sixties with renal cell carcinoma.

The rearrangement joins TRBV6-5 to TRBJ2-3; D perhaps matches TRBD2 (6 bases). The CDR3 sequence is 15 residues long. With 2 bases removed from V and 0 bases from J, the gap between germline ends came to 9 bases. Germline V gene sequence: CDR1 MNHEY, CDR2 SVGAGI. CDR3 coding DNA: TGTGCCAGCAGTTACAAGGGGACTAGCACAGATACGCAGTATTTT. Encoded protein: CASSYKGTSTDTQYF.

A note on this clone: An end of the junction does not agree with germline; a read error may underlie this. The rearrangement links TRBV27 to TRBJ2-4, with 9 bases identical to TRBD1. CDR1 is MNHEY, CDR2 SMNVEV, per germline (reference sequence). The CDR3 extends over 12 amino acids. DNA for the CDR3: TGTGCCAGCAGTCCGCGGACAGGGGTAACTAACTTC. This translates into CASSPRTGVTNF.

This chain joins TRBV28 and TRBJ2-3; no reliable D call. This CDR3 comprises 16 residues. Per germline, CDR1 MDHEN and CDR2 SYDVKM. V was pared by 3 bases and J by 0 bases, with 13 bases between. DNA of the CDR3: TGTGCCAGCAGTTTGGTCGGGTCAGGAAGCACAGATACGCAGTATTTT. Protein sequence: CASSLVGSGSTDTQYF.

The rearrangement joins TRBV4-1 to TRBJ1-2, with D possibly matching TRBD1 (5 bases). Trimming took off 1 base at V and 7 bases at J, with 13 bases between the two ends. CDR1 is MGHRA, CDR2 YSYEKL, per germline. CDR3 size: 14 residues. This chain's CDR3 is CASSQVPGAGGYTF. CDR3 sequence (DNA): TGCGCCAGCAGCCAAGTCCCCGGGGCGGGTGGCTACACCTTC.

The V and J genes are TRBV5-6 and TRBJ1-5, with TRBD1 matching 10 bases. This CDR3 has 15 amino acids. The germline V gene has CDR1 SGHDT and CDR2 YYEEEE. V lost 3 bases and J lost 6; bases outside the gene matches: 6. The CDR3 loop reads CASSSGTGVSQPQHF. The CDR3 DNA follows: TGTGCCAGCAGCTCCGGGACAGGGGTTTCTCAGCCCCAGCATTTT.

V and J are TRBV18 and TRBJ2-7, with 11 bases that match TRBD2. V lost 0 bases to trimming and J lost 4 bases; unmatched junction nucleotides: 2. The CDR3 spans 15 residues. Germline CDR1 is KGHSH and CDR2 is LQKENI. CDR3 sequence: CASSPPLAGGYEQYF. The CDR3 nucleotides read TGTGCCAGCTCACCACCCCTAGCGGGGGGTTACGAGCAGTACTTC.

CDR3 DNA: TGTGCCAGCAGTTCCTCGGGACTCAATACGCAGTATTTT. Its translation: CASSSSGLNTQYF. The chain uses TRBV6-5 and TRBJ2-3; perhaps TRBD2 as D (6 bases). The CDR3 runs to 13 residues. V lost 4 bases and J lost 7, with 12 bases in between. Germline V lookup: CDR1 MNHEY, CDR2 SVGAGI.

The rearrangement joins TRBV10-3 to TRBJ2-1; 13 bases map to TRBD2. With V trimmed by 5 bases and J by 6 bases, 10 bases remained unmatched. CDR3 size: 17 residues. Germline-derived CDR1 and CDR2 are ENHRY and SYGVKD. The CDR3 DNA reads TGTGCCATCAGTCCAACCGGGACTAGCGGGACCCGCAATGAGCAGTTCTTC. As protein: CAISPTGTSGTRNEQFF.

V and J are TRBV19 and TRBJ2-2, with D possibly TRBD1 on 5 matching bases. Trimming pared 5 bases from V and 3 bases from J, leaving 7 bases between. The germline gives CDR1 LNHDA, CDR2 SQIVND (reference sequence). The CDR3 is 13 residues long. CDR3: CASSPQDTGELFF. CDR3 sequence (DNA): TGTGCCAGTAGTCCACAGGACACCGGGGAGCTGTTTTTT.

The chain combines TRBV28 with TRBJ2-3, with D perhaps matching TRBD1 (6 bases). Germline-derived CDR1 and CDR2 are MDHEN and SYDVKM. There are 11 residues in the CDR3. Trimming left V 4 bases short and J 11 bases short, with 10 bases between. The CDR3 loop is CASSYRVGQYF. The DNA for the CDR3 is TGTGCCAGCAGTTACAGGGTAGGGCAGTATTTT. The full variable domain, rest sourced from reference TRBV28 and TRBJ2-3, is DVKVTQSSRYLVKRTGEKVFLECVQDMDHENMFWYRQDPGLGLRLIYFSYDVKMKEKGDIPEGYSVSREKKERFSLILESASTNQTSMYLCASSYRVGQYFGPGTRLTVL.

This clone was picked up one time. This chain uses TRBV6-5 with TRBJ1-1, with D possibly TRBD1 on 5 matching bases. Per the germline V gene, CDR1 is MNHEY and CDR2 is SVGAGI. This CDR3 spans 13 amino acids. Trimming shortened V by 6 bases and J by 3 bases, and 11 bases separated the two germline ends. The CDR3, as DNA: TGTGCCAGCAGCAAGACAGTTGACACTGAAGCTTTCTTT. Amino acid sequence: CASSKTVDTEAFF.

The chain links TRBV10-3 to TRBJ1-2; 9 bases map to TRBD1. The CDR3 is 14 amino acids. Germline V lookup: CDR1 ENHRY, CDR2 SYGVKD. V trimming: 8 bases; J trimming: 2 bases; junction bases outside the gene matches: 6. The CDR3 loop reads CAIGGQGGNYGYTF. In DNA, the CDR3 is TGTGCCATCGGGGGACAGGGAGGAAACTATGGCTACACCTTC.

The J gene is TRBJ2-1, the V gene TRBV5-6, with a possible D match to TRBD1 (5 bases). Trimming removed 0 bases from V and 7 bases from J, with 17 bases in between. The CDR3 contains 16 residues. In germline, CDR1 is SGHDT, CDR2 YYEEEE. The CDR3 region has the DNA TGTGCCAGCAGCTTGGGACTCTCAGGGATGGGAAATGAGCAGTTCTTC. Protein: CASSLGLSGMGNEQFF.

The rearrangement links TRBV21-1 to TRBJ1-2. TRBV21-1 is reported as a pseudogene. The CDR3 consists of 15 residues. Here the CDR3 reads CASSKIPGANYGYTF. CDR3 bases: TGTGCCAGCAGCAAAATCCCAGGAGCCAACTATGGCTACACCTTC.

This clone was detected only a few times. This chain uses TRBV4-2 with TRBJ2-5; 8 bases are a match to TRBD1. The length of the CDR3 is 14 residues. Germline CDR1 reads LGHNA; CDR2 reads YNFKEQ. V was pared by 0 bases and J by 5 bases, with 2 bases of the junction left unmatched. CDR3 DNA sequence: TGTGCCAGCAGCCAAGAAAGGACAGGGGAGACCCAGTACTTC. This translates into CASSQERTGETQYF.